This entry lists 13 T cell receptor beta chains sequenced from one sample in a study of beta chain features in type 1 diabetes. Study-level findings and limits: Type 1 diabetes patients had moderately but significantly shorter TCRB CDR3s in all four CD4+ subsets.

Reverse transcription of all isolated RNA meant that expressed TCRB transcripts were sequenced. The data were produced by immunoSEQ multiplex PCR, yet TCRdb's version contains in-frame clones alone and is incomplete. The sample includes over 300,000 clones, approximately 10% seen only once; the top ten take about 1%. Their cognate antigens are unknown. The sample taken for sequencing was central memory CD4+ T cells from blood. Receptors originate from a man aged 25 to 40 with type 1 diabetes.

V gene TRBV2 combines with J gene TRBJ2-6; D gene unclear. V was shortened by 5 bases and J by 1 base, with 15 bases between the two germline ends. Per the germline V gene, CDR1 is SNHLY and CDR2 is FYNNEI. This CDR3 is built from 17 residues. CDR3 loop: CASSRMGVSSGANVLTF. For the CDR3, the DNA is TGTGCCAGCAGTAGGATGGGCGTTTCATCTGGGGCCAACGTCCTGACTTTC.

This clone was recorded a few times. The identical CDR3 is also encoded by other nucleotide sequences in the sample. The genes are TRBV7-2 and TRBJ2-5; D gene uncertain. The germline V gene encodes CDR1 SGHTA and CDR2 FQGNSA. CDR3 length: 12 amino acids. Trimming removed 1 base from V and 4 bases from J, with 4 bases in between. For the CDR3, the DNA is TGTGCCAGCAGCTTAGTAGTAGAGACCCAGTACTTC. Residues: CASSLVVETQYF.

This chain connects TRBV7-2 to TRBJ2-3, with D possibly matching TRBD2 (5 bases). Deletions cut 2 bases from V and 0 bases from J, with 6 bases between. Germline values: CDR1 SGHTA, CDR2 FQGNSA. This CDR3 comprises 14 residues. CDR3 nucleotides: TGTGCCAGCAGCTTACGGACTAGCACAGATACGCAGTATTTT. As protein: CASSLRTSTDTQYF.

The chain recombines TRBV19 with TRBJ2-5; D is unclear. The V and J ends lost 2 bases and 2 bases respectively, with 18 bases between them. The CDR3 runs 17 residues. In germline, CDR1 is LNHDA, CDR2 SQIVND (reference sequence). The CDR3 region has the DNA TGTGCCAGTAGTATATCCTCCTCAAGAGTGGGGCAAGAGACCCAGTACTTC. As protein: CASSISSSRVGQETQYF.

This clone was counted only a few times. The CDR3 coding sequence is TGCAGCGTTGAAGGTCCCGGGGCCAACGTCCTGACTTTC. This codes for CSVEGPGANVLTF. The chain employs TRBV29-1 and TRBJ2-6; no clear D gene. V gave up 1 base and J gave up 4 bases, with 5 bases separating them. CDR1 is SQVTM, CDR2 ANQGSEA, per germline. The CDR3 has 13 residues.

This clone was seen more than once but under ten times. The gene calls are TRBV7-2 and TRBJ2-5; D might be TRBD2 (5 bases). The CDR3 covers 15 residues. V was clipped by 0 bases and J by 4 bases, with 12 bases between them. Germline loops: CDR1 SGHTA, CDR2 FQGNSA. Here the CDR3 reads CASSLAAGQTETQYF. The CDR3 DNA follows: TGTGCCAGCAGCTTAGCGGCGGGCCAAACAGAGACCCAGTACTTC.

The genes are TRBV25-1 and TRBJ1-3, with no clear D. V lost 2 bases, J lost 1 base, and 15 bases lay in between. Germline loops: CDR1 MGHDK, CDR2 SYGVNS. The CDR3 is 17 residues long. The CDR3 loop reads CASSESTSGLSGNTIYF. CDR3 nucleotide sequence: TGTGCCAGCAGTGAAAGCACTTCGGGCCTATCTGGAAACACCATATATTTT. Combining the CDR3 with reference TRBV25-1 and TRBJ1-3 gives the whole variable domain EADIYQTPRYLVIGTGKKITLECSQTMGHDKMYWYQQDPGMELHLIHYSYGVNSTEKGDLSSESTVSRIRTEHFPLTLESARPSHTSQYLCASSESTSGLSGNTIYFGEGSWLTVV.

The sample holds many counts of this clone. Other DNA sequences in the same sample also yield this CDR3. DNA for the CDR3: TGTGCCACCAGCAGAGATGGTCAGCCAAATCAGCCCCAGCATTTT. Encoded protein: CATSRDGQPNQPQHF. The genes are TRBV15 and TRBJ1-5; unclear D gene. V lost 0 bases to trimming and J lost 4 bases, with 10 bases between them. The V gene's germline CDR1 is LNHNV and CDR2 YYDKDF (reference sequence). This CDR3 region has 15 residues.

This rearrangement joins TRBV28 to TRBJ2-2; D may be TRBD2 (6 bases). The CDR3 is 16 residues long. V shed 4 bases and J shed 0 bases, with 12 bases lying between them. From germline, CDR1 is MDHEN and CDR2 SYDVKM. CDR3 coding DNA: TGTGCCAGCAGTTCACCGGGACTTCCGAACACCGGGGAGCTGTTTTTT. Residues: CASSSPGLPNTGELFF.

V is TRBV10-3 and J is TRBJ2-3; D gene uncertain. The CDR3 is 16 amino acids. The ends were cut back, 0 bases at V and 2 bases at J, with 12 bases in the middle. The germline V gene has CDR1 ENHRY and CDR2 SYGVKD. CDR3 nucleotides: TGTGCCATCAGTGAGTCTAAGGGAACACACACAGATACGCAGTATTTT. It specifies CAISESKGTHTDTQYF.

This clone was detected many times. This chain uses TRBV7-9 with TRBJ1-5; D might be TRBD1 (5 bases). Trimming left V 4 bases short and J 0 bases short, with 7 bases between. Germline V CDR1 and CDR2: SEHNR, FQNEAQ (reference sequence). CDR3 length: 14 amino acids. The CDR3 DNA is TGTGCCAGCAGCTGGGGCGCTAGCAATCAGCCCCAGCATTTT. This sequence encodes CASSWGASNQPQHF.

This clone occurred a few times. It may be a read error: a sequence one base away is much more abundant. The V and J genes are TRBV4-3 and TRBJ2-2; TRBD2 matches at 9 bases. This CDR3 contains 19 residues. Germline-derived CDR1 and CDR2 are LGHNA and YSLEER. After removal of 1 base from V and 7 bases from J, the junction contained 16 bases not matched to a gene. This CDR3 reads CASSQAPAGGRYSNGELFF. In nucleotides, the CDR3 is TGCGCCAGCAGCCAAGCCCCAGCGGGGGGCCGATACTCCAACGGGGAGCTGTTTTTT.

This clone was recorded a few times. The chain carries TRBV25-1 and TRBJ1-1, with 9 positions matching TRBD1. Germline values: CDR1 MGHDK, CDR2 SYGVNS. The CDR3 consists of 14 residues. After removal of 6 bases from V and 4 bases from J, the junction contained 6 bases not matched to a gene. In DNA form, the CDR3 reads TGTGCCAGCAGCCCCACAGGGGGCCTCACTGAAGCTTTCTTT. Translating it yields CASSPTGGLTEAFF.